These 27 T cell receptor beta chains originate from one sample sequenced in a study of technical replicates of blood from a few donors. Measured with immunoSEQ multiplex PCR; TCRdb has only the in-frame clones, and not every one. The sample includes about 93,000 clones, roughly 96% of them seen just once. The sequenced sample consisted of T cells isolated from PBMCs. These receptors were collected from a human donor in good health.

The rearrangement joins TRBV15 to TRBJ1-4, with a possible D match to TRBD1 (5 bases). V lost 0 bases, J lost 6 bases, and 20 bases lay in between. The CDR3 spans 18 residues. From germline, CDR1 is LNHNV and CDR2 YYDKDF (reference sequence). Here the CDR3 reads CATSRDQTSGTGYEKLFF. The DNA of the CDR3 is TGTGCCACCAGCAGAGATCAGACGAGCGGGACCGGCTATGAAAAACTGTTTTTT.

The CDR3 loop reads CASTQAGDGNTIYF. DNA of the CDR3: TGTGCCAGCACTCAAGCAGGGGACGGAAACACCATATATTTT. The genes are TRBV6-5 and TRBJ1-3; tentatively, D is TRBD1 (6 bases). Trimming left V 7 bases short and J 4 bases short, with 14 bases between. Germline CDR1 MNHEY, CDR2 SVGAGI. The length of the CDR3 is 14 residues.

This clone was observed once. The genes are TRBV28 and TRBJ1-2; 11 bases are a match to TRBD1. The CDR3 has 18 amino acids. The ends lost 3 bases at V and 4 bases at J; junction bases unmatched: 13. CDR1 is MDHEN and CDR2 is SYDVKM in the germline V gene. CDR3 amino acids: CASSFPWDRGSVVYGYTF. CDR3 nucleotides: TGTGCCAGCAGTTTCCCCTGGGACAGGGGGAGTGTAGTCTATGGCTACACCTTC.

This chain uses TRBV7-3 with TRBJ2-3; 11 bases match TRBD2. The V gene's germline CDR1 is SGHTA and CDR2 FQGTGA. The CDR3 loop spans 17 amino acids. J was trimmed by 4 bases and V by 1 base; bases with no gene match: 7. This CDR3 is CASSLKTSGVLADTQYF. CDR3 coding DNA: TGTGCCAGCAGCTTAAAGACTAGCGGGGTGCTCGCAGATACGCAGTATTTT.

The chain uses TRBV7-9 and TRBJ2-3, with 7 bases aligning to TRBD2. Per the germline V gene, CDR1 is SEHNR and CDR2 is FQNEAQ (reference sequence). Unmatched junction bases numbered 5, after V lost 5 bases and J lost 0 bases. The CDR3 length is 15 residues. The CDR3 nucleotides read TGTGCCAGCAGCCGATCAGCGGGGAGCACAGATACGCAGTATTTT. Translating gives CASSRSAGSTDTQYF.

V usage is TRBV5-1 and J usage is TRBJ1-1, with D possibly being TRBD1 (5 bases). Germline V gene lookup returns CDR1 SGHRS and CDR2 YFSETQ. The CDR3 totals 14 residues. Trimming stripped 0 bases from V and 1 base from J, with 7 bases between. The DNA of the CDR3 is TGCGCCAGCAGCTTGGCTACAGGGAACACTGAAGCTTTCTTT. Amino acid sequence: CASSLATGNTEAFF.

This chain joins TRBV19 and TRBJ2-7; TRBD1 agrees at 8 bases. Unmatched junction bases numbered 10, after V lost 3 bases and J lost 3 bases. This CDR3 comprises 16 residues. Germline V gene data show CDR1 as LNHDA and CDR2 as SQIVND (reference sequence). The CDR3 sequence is CASSISFRQGFYEQYF. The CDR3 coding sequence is TGTGCCAGTAGTATTAGCTTCCGACAGGGGTTCTACGAGCAGTACTTC.

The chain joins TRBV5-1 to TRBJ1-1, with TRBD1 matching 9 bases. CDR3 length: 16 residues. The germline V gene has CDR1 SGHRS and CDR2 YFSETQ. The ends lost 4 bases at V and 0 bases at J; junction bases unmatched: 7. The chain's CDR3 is CASSQPDRGMNTEAFF. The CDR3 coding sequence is TGCGCCAGCAGCCAACCGGACAGGGGTATGAACACTGAAGCTTTCTTT.

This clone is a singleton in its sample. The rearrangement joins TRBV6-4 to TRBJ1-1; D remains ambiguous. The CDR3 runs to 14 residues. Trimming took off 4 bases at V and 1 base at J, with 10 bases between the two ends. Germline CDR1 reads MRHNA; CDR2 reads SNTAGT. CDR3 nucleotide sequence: TGTGCCAGCAGTGCACTACTATGGAACACTGAAGCTTTCTTT. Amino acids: CASSALLWNTEAFF.

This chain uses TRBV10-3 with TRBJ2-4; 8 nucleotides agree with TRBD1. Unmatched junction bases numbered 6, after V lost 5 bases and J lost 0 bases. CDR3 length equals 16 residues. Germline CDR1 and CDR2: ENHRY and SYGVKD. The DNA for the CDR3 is TGTGCCATCAGTCAGGGGGCAGAGGGAGCCAAAAACATTCAGTACTTC. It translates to CAISQGAEGAKNIQYF.

CDR3 protein: CASSLTSGGGEQFF. The CDR3 coding sequence is TGCGCCAGCAGTCTGACTAGCGGGGGTGGTGAGCAGTTCTTC. This chain connects TRBV5-1 to TRBJ2-1, with 12 nucleotides matching TRBD2. CDR1 is SGHRS, CDR2 YFSETQ, per germline. The J segment lost 9 bases and the V segment lost 5 bases, leaving 6 bases of the junction unmatched. The CDR3 is 14 residues long.

The CDR3 nucleotides read TGTGCCAGCAGCCCAAAGACAGGAAGTCCGACCTACGAGCAGTACTTC. Protein sequence: CASSPKTGSPTYEQYF. The chain links TRBV11-2 to TRBJ2-7; D possibly corresponds to TRBD1 (6 bases). V dropped 5 bases and J dropped 2 bases, with 19 bases sitting between them. This CDR3 region has 16 residues. From germline, CDR1 is SGHAT and CDR2 FQNNGV.

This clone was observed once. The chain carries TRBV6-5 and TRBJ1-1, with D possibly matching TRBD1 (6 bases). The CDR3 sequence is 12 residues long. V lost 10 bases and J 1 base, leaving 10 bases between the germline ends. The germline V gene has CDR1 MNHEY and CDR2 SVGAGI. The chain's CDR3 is CATEDRNTEAFF. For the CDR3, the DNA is TGTGCCACCGAGGACAGGAACACTGAAGCTTTCTTT.

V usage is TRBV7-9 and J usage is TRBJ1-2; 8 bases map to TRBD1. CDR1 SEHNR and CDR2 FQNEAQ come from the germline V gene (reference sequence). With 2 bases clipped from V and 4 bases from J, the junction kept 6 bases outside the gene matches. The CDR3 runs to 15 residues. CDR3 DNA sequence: TGTGCCAGCAGCTTACCGGACAGGGAGGCCTATGGCTACACCTTC. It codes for CASSLPDREAYGYTF.

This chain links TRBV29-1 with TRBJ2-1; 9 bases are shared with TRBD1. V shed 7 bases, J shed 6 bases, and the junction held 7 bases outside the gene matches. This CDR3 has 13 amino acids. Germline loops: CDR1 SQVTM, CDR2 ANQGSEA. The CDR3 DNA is TGCAGCGCCCAAAGGACAGGGGTCAATGAGCAGTTCTTC. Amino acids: CSAQRTGVNEQFF.

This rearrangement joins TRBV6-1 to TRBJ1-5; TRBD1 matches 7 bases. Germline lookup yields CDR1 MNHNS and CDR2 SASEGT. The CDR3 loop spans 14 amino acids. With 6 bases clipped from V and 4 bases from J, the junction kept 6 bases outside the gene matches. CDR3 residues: CASRRTGGNQPQHF. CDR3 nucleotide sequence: TGTGCCAGCAGGCGGACAGGAGGAAATCAGCCCCAGCATTTT.

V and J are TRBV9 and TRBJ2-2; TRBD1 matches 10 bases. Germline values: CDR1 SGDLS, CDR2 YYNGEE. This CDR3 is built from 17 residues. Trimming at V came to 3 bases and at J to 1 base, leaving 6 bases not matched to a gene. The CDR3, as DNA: TGTGCCAGCAGCGGGCACAGGGACAGGGGGAACACCGGGGAGCTGTTTTTT. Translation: CASSGHRDRGNTGELFF. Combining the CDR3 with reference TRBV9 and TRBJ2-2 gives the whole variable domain DSGVTQTPKHLITATGQRVTLRCSPRSGDLSVYWYQQSLDQGLQFLIQYYNGEERAKGNILERFSAQQFPDLHSELNLSSLELGDSALYFCASSGHRDRGNTGELFFGEGSRLTVL.

For the CDR3, the DNA is TGCGCCAGCAGCCAAAGGGGTGGGACAGGTGACCACGAGCAGTACTTC. Protein product: CASSQRGGTGDHEQYF. The chain combines TRBV4-1 with TRBJ2-7, with 8 positions matching TRBD1. The CDR3 spans 16 residues. Per the germline V gene, CDR1 is MGHRA and CDR2 is YSYEKL. The V and J ends lost 2 bases and 5 bases, in that order; junction bases with no gene match: 11.

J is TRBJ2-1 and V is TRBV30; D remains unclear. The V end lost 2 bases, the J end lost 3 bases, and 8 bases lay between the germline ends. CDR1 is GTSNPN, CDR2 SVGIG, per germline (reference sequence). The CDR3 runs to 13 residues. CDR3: CAWSLNSYNEQFF. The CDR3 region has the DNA TGTGCCTGGAGTCTCAACAGCTACAATGAGCAGTTCTTC.

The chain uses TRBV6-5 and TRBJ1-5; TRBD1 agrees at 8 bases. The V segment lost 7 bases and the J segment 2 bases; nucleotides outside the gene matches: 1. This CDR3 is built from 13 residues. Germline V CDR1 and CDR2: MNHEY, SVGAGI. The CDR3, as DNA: TGTGCCAGCACGACAGGGGGCAATCAGCCCCAGCATTTT. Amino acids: CASTTGGNQPQHF.

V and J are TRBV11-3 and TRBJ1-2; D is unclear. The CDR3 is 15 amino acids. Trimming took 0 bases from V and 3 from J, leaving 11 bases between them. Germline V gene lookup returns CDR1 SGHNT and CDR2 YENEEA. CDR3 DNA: TGTGCCAGCAGCTTAGATATACGTGGAGACTATGGCTACACCTTC. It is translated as CASSLDIRGDYGYTF.

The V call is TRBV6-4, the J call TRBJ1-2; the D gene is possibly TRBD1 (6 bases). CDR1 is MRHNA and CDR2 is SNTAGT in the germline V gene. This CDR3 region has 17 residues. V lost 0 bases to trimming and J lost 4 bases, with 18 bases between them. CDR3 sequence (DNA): TGTGCCAGCAGTGACTCGAGTGGGGGTGGGGGCCTCTATGGCTACACCTTC. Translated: CASSDSSGGGGLYGYTF.

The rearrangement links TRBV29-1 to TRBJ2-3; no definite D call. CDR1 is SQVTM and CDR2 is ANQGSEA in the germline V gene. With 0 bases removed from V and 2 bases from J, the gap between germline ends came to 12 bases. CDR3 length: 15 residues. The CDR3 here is CSVEDLVQYTDTQYF. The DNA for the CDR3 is TGCAGCGTTGAAGATCTCGTCCAGTACACAGATACGCAGTATTTT.

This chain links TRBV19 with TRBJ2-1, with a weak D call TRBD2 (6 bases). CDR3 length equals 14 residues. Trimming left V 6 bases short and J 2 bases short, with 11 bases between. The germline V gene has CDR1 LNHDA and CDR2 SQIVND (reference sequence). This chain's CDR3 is CASSLGTPYNEQFF. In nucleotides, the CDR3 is TGTGCCAGTAGCCTAGGGACTCCCTACAATGAGCAGTTCTTC.

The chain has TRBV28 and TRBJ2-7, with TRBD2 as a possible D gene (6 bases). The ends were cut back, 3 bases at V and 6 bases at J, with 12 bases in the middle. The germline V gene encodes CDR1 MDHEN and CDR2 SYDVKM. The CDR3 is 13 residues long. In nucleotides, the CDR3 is TGTGCCAGCAGTTTTAGGGCCGGGGGCGAGCAGTACTTC. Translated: CASSFRAGGEQYF.

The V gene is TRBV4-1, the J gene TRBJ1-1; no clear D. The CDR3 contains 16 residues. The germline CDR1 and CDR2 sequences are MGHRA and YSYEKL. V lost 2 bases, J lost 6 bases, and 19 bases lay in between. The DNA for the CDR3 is TGCGCCAGCAGCCAACTTCCCCAGCCGATGAGGGCTGAAGCTTTCTTT. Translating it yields CASSQLPQPMRAEAFF.

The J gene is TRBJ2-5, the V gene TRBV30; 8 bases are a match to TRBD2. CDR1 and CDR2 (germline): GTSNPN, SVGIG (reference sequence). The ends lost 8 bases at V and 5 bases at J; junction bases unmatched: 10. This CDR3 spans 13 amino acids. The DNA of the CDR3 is TGTGCCGGGGGAGGACTAGCAGTTGAGACCCAGTACTTC. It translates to CAGGGLAVETQYF.